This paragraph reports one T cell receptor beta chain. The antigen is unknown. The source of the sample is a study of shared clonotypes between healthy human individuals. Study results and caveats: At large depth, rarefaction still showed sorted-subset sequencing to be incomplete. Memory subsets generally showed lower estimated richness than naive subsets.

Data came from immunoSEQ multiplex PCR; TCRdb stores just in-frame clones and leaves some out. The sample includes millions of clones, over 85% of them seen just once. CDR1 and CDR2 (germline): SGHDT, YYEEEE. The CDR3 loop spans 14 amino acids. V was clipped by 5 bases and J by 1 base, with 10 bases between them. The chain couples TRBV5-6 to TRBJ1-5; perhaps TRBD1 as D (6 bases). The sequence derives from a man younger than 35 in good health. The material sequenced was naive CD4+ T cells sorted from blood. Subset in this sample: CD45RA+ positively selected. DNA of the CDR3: TGTGCCAGCAGTTACAGGGAAAGCAATCAGCCCCAGCATTTT. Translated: CASSYRESNQPQHF.